This T cell receptor beta chain was found in a study of T-cell reconstitution after alpha-beta-depleted transplantation in children. Unique molecular identifiers were used to barcode this TCRbeta library. In TCRdb, the PCR reads were re-called with MiXCR into one record per CDR3 protein. The repertoire has 15,000 to 20,000 distinct CDR3 sequences, around 12% of them found once; the top ten carry about 71%. Comment on this clonotype: Its antigen is not identified. A much larger clone is a single base away; this may be a read error.

Broader study findings: Expanded graft clones, several hundred of them, were reportedly the source of alpha-beta T cells about two months after transplant. Once a year had passed after transplant, T-cell counts and diversity came mostly from newly produced T cells. Some patients owed their high day-60 TCRbeta diversity to surviving recipient T cells and thymic progenitors.

The V end lost 7 bases, the J end lost 1 base, and 13 bases lay between the germline ends. This CDR3 is built from 14 residues. The sample in question was PBMCs, mostly from graft donor cells, obtained 180 days after TCRalphabeta/CD19-depleted stem cell transplant. The V gene is TRBV12-3 or TRBV12-4, the J gene TRBJ1-1, with no clear D. The sequence came from a boy younger than two who had a stem cell transplant for Wiskott-Aldrich syndrome, so the T cells may come from the graft donor. The CDR3 DNA reads TGTGCCAGCACCGCCCCCACGGGGAACACTGAAGCTTTCTTT. Encoded protein: CASTAPTGNTEAFF.